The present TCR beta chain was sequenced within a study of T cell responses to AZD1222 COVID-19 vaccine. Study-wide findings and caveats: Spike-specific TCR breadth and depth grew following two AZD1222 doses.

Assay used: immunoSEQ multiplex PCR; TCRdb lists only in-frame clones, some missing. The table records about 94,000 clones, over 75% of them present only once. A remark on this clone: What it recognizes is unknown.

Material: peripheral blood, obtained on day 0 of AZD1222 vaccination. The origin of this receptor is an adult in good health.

The CDR3 protein is CASSFSDTQYF. The CDR3 DNA is TGTGCCAGCAGTTTCTCAGATACGCAGTATTTT. This chain links TRBV12-3 or TRBV12-4 with TRBJ2-3, with D unclear. V lost 3 bases and J 4 bases, leaving 2 bases between the germline ends. The CDR3 consists of 11 residues.